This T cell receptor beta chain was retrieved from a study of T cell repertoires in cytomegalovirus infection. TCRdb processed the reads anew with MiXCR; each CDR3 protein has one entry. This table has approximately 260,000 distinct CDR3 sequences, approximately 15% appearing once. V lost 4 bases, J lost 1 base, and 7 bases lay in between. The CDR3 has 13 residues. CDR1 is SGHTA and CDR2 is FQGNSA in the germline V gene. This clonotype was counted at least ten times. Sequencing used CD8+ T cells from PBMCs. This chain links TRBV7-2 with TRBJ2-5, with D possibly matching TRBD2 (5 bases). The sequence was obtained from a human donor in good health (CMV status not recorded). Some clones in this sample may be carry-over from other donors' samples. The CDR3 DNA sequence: TGTGCCAGCAGCTGGGCGGGCCAAGAGACCCAGTACTTC. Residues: CASSWAGQETQYF.